This T cell receptor beta chain was identified in a study of cytotoxic CD8 clonotypes in ibrutinib-treated CLL. General study results and limits: Baseline clonality was higher than in age-matched healthy donors and moved in step with circulating CD8+ T-cell counts.

Sequencing sought depths of 1 in 200,000 to 1 in 1 million T cells. Generated by immunoSEQ multiplex PCR, the TCRdb table keeps only in-frame clones and is missing some. The sample gives a few hundred thousand clones, about 80% of which show up once; over 5% is in the top ten. As to this clone: The target antigen is unknown.

The sample here was PBMCs, taken before ibrutinib treatment. The receptor was derived from a human donor with chronic lymphocytic leukemia.

CDR3 sequence reads: CASSTGLNYEQYF. In DNA form, the CDR3 reads TGTGCCAGCAGTACCGGACTGAACTACGAGCAGTACTTC. This sequence joins TRBV6-1 and TRBJ2-7, with D maybe TRBD2 (5 bases). Germline V gene lookup returns CDR1 MNHNS and CDR2 SASEGT. The V gene lost 5 bases and the J gene lost 3 bases, with 11 bases spanning the gap. CDR3 length equals 13 residues.